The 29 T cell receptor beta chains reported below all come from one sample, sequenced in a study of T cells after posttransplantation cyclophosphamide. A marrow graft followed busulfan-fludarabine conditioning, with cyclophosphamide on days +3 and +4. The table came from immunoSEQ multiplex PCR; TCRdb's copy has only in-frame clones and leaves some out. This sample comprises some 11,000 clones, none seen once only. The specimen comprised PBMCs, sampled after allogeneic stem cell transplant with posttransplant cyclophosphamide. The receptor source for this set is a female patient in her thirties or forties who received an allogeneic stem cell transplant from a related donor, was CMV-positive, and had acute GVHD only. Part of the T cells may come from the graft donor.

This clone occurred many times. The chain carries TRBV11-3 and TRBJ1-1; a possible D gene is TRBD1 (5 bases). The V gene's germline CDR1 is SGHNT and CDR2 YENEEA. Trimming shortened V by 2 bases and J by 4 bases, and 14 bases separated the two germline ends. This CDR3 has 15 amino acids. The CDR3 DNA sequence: TGTGCCAGCAGCTTAAAGCGACAGTTAGTCACTGAAGCTTTCTTT. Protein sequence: CASSLKRQLVTEAFF.

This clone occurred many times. CDR3 region: CASSIGTGNQPQHF. CDR3 sequence (DNA): TGTGCCAGTAGTATTGGGACAGGGAATCAGCCCCAGCATTTT. V usage is TRBV19 and J usage is TRBJ1-5; the match to TRBD1 covers 9 bases. V dropped 3 bases and J dropped 4; count of bases not matched to a gene: 1. The CDR3 length is 14 residues. The V gene's germline CDR1 is LNHDA and CDR2 SQIVND (reference sequence).

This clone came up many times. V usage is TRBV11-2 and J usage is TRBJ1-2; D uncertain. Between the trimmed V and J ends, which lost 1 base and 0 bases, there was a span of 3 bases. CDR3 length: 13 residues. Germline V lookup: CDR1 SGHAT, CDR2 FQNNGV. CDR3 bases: TGTGCCAGCAGCTTAGCAGCTAACTATGGCTACACCTTC. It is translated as CASSLAANYGYTF.

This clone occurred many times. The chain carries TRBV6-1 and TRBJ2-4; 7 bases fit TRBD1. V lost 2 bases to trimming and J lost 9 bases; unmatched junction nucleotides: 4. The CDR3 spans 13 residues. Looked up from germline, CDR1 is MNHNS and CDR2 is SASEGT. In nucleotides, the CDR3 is TGTGCCAGCAGTGAACAGGGGGTGAGCATTCAGTACTTC. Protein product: CASSEQGVSIQYF.

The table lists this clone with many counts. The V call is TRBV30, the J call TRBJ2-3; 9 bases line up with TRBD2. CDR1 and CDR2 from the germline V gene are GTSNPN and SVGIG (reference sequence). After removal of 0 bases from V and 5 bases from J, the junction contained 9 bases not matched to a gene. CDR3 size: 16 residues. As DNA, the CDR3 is TGTGCCTGGAGTGTACGGTCTAGCGGGACTTTAGATACGCAGTATTTT. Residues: CAWSVRSSGTLDTQYF.

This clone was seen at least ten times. In DNA, the CDR3 is TGTGCCAGCAGCGAACAGGTCGCGGCTGAAGCTTTCTTT. Its translation is CASSEQVAAEAFF. The chain links TRBV9 to TRBJ1-1; D possibly corresponds to TRBD1 (5 bases). Trimming cost V 3 bases and J 6 bases, with 12 bases left between them. CDR1 SGDLS and CDR2 YYNGEE come from the germline V gene. CDR3 length equals 13 residues.

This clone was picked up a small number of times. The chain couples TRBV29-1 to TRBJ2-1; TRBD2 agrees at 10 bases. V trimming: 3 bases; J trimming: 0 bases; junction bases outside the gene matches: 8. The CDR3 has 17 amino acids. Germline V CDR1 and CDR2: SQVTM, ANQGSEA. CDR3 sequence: CSVDSGRASSSYNEQFF. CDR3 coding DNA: TGCAGCGTTGACAGCGGGAGGGCCTCGAGCTCCTACAATGAGCAGTTCTTC.

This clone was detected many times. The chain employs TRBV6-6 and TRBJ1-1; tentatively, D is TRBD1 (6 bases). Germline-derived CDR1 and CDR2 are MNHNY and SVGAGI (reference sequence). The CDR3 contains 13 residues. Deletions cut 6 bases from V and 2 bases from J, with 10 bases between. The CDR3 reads CASSPGVNTEAFF. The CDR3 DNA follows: TGTGCCAGCAGCCCAGGGGTTAACACTGAAGCTTTCTTT.

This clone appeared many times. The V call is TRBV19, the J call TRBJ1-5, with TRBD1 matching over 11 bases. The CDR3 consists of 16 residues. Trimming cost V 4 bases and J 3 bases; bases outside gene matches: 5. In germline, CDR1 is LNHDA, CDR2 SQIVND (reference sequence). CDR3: CASSRDRGNPNQPQHF. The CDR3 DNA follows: TGTGCCAGTAGTAGGGACAGGGGGAATCCCAATCAGCCCCAGCATTTT.

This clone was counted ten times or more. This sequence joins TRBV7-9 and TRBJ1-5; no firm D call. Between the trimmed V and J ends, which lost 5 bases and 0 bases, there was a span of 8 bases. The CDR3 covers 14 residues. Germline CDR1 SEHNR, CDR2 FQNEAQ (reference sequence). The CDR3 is CASSRGNSNQPQHF. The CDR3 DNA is TGTGCCAGCAGCCGAGGGAATAGCAATCAGCCCCAGCATTTT.

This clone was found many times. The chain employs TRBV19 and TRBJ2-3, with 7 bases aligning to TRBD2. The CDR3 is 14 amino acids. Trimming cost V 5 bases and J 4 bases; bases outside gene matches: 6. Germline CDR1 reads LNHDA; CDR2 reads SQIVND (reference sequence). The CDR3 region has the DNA TGTGCCAGTAGTCTCTGGACTAGGTCAGATACGCAGTATTTT. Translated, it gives CASSLWTRSDTQYF. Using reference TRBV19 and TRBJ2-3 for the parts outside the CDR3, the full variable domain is DGGITQSPKYLFRKEGQNVTLSCEQNLNHDAMYWYRQDPGQGLRLIYYSQIVNDFQKGDIAEGYSVSREKKESFPLTVTSAQKNPTAFYLCASSLWTRSDTQYFGPGTRLTVL.

The CDR3 sequence: CASSPDSYEQCV. The DNA for the CDR3 is TGTGCCAGCTCGCCCGACAGCTACGAGCAGTGCGTC. J is TRBJ2-7 and V is TRBV18; a weak D match, TRBD1 (5 bases). The CDR3 is made up of 12 amino acids. The germline CDR1 and CDR2 sequences are KGHSH and LQKENI.

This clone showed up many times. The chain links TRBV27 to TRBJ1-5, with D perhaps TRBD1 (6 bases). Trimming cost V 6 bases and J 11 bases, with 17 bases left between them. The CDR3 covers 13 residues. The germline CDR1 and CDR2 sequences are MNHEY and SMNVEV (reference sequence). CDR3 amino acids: CASRFGDIGAQHF. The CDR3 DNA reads TGTGCCAGCAGATTCGGGGACATAGGGGCCCAGCATTTT.

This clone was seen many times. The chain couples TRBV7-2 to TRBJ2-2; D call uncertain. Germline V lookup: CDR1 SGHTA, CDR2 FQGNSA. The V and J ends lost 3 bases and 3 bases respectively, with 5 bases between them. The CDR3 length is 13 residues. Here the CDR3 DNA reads TGTGCCAGCAGCTTCGGTCACACCGGGGAGCTGTTTTTT. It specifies CASSFGHTGELFF.

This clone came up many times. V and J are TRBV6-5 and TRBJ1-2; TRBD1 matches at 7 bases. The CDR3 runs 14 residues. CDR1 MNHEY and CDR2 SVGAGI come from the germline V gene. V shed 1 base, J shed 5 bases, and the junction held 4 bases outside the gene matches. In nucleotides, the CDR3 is TGTGCCAGCAGTTACTTCGGGACAGAATATGGCTACACCTTC. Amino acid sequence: CASSYFGTEYGYTF.

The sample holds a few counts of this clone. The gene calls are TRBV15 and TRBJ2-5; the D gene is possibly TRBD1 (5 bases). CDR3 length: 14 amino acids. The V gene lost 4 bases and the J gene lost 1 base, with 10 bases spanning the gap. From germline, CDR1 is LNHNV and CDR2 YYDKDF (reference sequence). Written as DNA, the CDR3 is TGTGCCACCAGCAACTACAGGACCCAAGAGACCCAGTACTTC. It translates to CATSNYRTQETQYF.

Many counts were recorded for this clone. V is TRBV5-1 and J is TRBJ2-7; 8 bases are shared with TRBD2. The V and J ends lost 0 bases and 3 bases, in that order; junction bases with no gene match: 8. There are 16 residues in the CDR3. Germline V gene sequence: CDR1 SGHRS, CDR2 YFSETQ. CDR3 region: CASSLAGRGQNYEQYF. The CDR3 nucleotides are TGCGCCAGCAGCTTGGCCGGGAGGGGTCAGAACTACGAGCAGTACTTC.

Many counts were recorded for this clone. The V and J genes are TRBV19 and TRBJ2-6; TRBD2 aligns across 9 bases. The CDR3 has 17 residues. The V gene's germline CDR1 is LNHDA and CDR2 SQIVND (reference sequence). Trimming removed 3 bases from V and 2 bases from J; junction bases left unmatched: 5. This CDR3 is CASSISGGSAGANVLTF. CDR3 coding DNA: TGTGCCAGTAGTATTAGCGGGGGAAGCGCTGGGGCCAACGTCCTGACTTTC.

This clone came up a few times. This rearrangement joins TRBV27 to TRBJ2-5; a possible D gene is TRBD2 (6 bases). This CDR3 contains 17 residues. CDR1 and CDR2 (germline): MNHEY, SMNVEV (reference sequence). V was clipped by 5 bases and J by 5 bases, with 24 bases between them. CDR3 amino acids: CASSTSGTPRIRETQYF. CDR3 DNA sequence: TGTGCCAGCAGTACTTCCGGGACTCCAAGGATCAGGGAGACCCAGTACTTC.

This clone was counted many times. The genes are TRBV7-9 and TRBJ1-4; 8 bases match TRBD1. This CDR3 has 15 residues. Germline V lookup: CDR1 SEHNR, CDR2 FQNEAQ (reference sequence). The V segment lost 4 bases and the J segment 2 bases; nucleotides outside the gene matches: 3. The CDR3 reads CASSSRGQTNEKLFF. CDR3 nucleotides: TGTGCCAGCAGCTCCAGGGGGCAGACTAATGAAAAACTGTTTTTT.

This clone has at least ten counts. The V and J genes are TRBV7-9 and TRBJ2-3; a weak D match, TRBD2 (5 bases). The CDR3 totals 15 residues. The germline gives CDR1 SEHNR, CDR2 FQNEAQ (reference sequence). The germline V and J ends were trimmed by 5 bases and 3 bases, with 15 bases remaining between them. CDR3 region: CASSRPRTGTDTQYF. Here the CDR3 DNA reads TGTGCCAGCAGCCGGCCACGGACTGGAACAGATACGCAGTATTTT. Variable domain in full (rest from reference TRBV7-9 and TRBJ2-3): DTGVSQNPRHKITKRGQNVTFRCDPISEHNRLYWYRQTLGQGPEFLTYFQNEAQLEKSRLLSDRFSAERPKGSFSTLEIQRTEQGDSAMYLCASSRPRTGTDTQYFGPGTRLTVL.

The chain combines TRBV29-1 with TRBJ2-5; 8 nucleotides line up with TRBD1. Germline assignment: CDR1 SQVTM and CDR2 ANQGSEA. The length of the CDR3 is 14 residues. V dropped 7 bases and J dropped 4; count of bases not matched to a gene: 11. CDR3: CSAAGLGQAETQYF. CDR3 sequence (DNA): TGCAGCGCCGCAGGACTGGGACAGGCAGAGACCCAGTACTTC.

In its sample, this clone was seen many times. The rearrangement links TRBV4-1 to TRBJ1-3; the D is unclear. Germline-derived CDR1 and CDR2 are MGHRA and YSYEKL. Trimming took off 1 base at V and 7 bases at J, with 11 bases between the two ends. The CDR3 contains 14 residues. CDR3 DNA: TGCGCCAGCAGCCAAGTTTCCAGGATTAACACCATATATTTT. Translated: CASSQVSRINTIYF.

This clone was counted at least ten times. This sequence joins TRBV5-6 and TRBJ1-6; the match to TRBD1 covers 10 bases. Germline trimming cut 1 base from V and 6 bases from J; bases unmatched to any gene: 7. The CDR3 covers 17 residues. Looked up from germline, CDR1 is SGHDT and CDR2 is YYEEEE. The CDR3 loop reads CASSLRAGTGVNSPLHF. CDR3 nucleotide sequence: TGTGCCAGCAGCTTGAGGGCGGGGACAGGGGTTAATTCACCCCTCCACTTT.

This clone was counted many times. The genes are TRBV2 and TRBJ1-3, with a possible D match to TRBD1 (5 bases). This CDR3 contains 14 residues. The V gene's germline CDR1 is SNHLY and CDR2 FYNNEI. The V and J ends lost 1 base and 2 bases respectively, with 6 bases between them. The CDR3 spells CASSEGTPGNTIYF. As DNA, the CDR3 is TGTGCCAGCAGTGAAGGGACACCTGGAAACACCATATATTTT.

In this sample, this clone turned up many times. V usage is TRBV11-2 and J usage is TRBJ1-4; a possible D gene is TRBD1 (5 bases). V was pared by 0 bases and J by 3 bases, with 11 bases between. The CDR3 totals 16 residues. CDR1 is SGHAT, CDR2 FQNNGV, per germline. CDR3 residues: CASSLDTRGSNEKLFF. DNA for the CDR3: TGTGCCAGCAGCTTAGATACCCGGGGGTCTAATGAAAAACTGTTTTTT.

Here the CDR3 DNA reads TGCGCCAGCAGCCAAGATGTCCGCGGGAGTATCGAAGAGACCCAGTACTTC. Its translation is CASSQDVRGSIEETQYF. This chain connects TRBV4-3 to TRBJ2-5; 7 positions agree with TRBD2. This CDR3 region has 17 residues. Germline-derived CDR1 and CDR2 are LGHNA and YSLEER. Trimming removed 0 bases from V and 3 bases from J; junction bases left unmatched: 10.

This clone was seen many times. For the CDR3, the DNA is TGTGCCAGCAGCTTGGGTCCGGGACAGGGCTATGAAAAACTGTTTTTT. Its translation is CASSLGPGQGYEKLFF. This chain connects TRBV7-2 to TRBJ1-4; TRBD1 agrees at 9 bases. The V segment lost 3 bases and the J segment 6 bases; nucleotides outside the gene matches: 8. The CDR3 is 16 amino acids. Germline loops: CDR1 SGHTA, CDR2 FQGNSA.

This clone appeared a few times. This chain's CDR3 is CASSKPLRGYF. The DNA of the CDR3 is TGTGCCAGCAGCAAACCCCTAAGAGGGTATTTT. The genes are TRBV21-1 and TRBJ2-3; TRBD2, as called in the table, went unchecked against the DNA. TRBV21-1 is a pseudogene. The CDR3 has 11 residues.